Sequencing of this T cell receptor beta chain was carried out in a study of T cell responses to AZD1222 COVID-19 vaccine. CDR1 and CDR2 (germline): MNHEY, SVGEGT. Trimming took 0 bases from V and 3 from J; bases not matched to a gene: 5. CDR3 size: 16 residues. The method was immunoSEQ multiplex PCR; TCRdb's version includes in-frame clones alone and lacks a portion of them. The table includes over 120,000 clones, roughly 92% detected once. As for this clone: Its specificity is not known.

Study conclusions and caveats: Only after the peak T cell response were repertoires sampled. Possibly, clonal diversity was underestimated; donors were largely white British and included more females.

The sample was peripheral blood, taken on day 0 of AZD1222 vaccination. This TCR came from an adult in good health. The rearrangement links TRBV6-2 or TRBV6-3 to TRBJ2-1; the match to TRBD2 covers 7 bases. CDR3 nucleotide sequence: TGTGCCAGCAGTTACTCGGGAGGGGCCCTCTACAATGAGCAGTTCTTC. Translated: CASSYSGGALYNEQFF.